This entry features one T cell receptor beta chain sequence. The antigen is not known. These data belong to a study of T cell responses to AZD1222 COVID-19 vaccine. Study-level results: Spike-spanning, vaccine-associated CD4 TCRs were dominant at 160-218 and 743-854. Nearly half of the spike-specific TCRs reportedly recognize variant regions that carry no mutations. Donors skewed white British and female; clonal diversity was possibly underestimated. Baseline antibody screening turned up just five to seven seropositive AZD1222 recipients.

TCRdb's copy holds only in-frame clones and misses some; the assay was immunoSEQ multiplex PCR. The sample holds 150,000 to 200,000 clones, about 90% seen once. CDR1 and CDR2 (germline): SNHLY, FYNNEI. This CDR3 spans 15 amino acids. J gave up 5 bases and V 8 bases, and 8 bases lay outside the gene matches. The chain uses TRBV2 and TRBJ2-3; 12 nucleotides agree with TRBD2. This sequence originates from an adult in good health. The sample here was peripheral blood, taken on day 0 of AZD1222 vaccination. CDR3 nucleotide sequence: TGTGCCAGCTTAGGGGGGACTAGCGGGTTAGATACGCAGTATTTT. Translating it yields CASLGGTSGLDTQYF.